This T cell receptor (beta chain) was identified in a study of CD4 T cells in relation to SARS-CoV-2 and coronaviruses. Turning to the study itself: ViraFEST: approximately 10-day antigen culture of PBMCs, then TCR beta CDR3 sequencing.

Sequencing used immunoSEQ multiplex PCR; TCRdb keeps in-frame clones, though not all of them. The sample carries almost 30,000 clones, approximately 76% recorded once. General study results and limits: This crossreactivity analysis covered spike protein alone, no other viral proteins.

Of note for this clone: Its antigen remains unknown.

CD4+ T cells from unexposed donors were obtained before the COVID-19 pandemic (2011-2018). CD4+ T cells were isolated from the cells after 10 days of culture. Unexposed-donor CD4+ T cells were probed with SARS-CoV-2 S/N and four cold-coronavirus spikes, cells permitting. CDR1 LGHDT and CDR2 YNNKEL come from the germline V gene (reference sequence). The CDR3 extends over 17 amino acids. The germline V and J ends were trimmed by 2 bases and 0 bases, with 13 bases remaining between them. The specimen was CD4+ T cells from PBMCs, cultured in vitro. The chain employs TRBV3-1 (or the pseudogene TRBV3-2) and TRBJ1-4, with no clear D. This sequence was found in a human donor in good health. The CDR3 reads CASSQLLSGTTNEKLFF. The CDR3 DNA reads as TGTGCCAGCAGCCAACTTTTGTCTGGAACAACTAATGAAAAACTGTTTTTT.